Listed below are T cell receptor beta chains from one sample, sequenced in a study of T cells in Graves' hyperthyroidism and ophthalmopathy. In TCRdb, the multiplex PCR reads were re-called with MiXCR into one record per CDR3 protein. Here the sample spans some 600,000 distinct CDR3 sequences, around 13% being singletons. Sequencing was done on a sample of blood. The receptors come from a woman aged 30 to 39 with Graves' hyperthyroidism that later progressed to Graves' ophthalmopathy. Each CDR3 is given with its conserved first and last residue. D genes are given only for firm matches. Some rows mark clone size as missing; the rest say once, few, many or name a class of expanded clone.

d_call: TRBD2
clone_size: many
v_call: TRBV7-2
j_call: TRBJ2-3
cdr3_nt: TGTGCCAGCAGCTCCCGACTAGCGGGGCCCACAGATACGCAGTATTTT
cdr3_aa: CASSSRLAGPTDTQYF

d_call: NA
clone_size: many
v_call: TRBV3-1
j_call: TRBJ1-5
cdr3_nt: TGTGCCAGCAGCCGACAGGCAGACCAGCCCCAGCATTTT
cdr3_aa: CASSRQADQPQHF

d_call: NA
clone_size: many
v_call: TRBV7-2
j_call: TRBJ1-2
cdr3_nt: TGTGCCAGCAGCTTATACGGGGACGTGGACTATGGCTACACCTTC
cdr3_aa: CASSLYGDVDYGYTF

d_call: NA
clone_size: few
v_call: TRBV6-5
j_call: TRBJ2-1
cdr3_nt: TGTGCCAGCAGTTACGATCCGGCTTGGGATGAGCAGTTCTTC
cdr3_aa: CASSYDPAWDEQFF

d_call: TRBD2
clone_size: NA
v_call: TRBV20-1
j_call: TRBJ2-1
cdr3_nt: TGCAGTGCTGGGCTACCGGGACTAGCGGGAATAAATGAGCAGTTCTTC
cdr3_aa: CSAGLPGLAGINEQFF

d_call: NA
clone_size: many
v_call: TRBV7-9
j_call: TRBJ2-3
cdr3_nt: TGTGCCAGCAGCCCCCCGGGAAGGACAGATACGCAGTATTTT
cdr3_aa: CASSPPGRTDTQYF

d_call: TRBD2
clone_size: many
v_call: TRBV27
j_call: TRBJ2-2
cdr3_nt: TGTGCCAGCAGTTTATCTAGCCTGGCGGGAGGGCCCGGGGAGCTGTTTTTT
cdr3_aa: CASSLSSLAGGPGELFF

d_call: TRBD2
clone_size: many
v_call: TRBV29-1
j_call: TRBJ2-7
cdr3_nt: TGCAGCGTTAAGCGGGGCTCCTACGAGCAGTACTTC
cdr3_aa: CSVKRGSYEQYF

d_call: NA
clone_size: NA
v_call: TRBV28
j_call: TRBJ1-2
cdr3_nt: TGTGCCAGCAACTCAGAGGGTGGCTACACCTTC
cdr3_aa: CASNSEGGYTF

d_call: NA
clone_size: few
v_call: TRBV2
j_call: TRBJ2-7
cdr3_nt: TGTGCCGGCAGAGGGGCGCACGAGCAGTACTTC
cdr3_aa: CAGRGAHEQYF

d_call: TRBD2
clone_size: few
v_call: TRBV15
j_call: TRBJ2-7
cdr3_nt: TGTGCCACCAGCAGAGGAGGACTAGCGGGAGACAAGGGCGAGCAGTACTTC
cdr3_aa: CATSRGGLAGDKGEQYF

d_call: NA
clone_size: NA
v_call: TRBV20-1
j_call: TRBJ2-7
cdr3_nt: TGCAGTGCTAGAGGTGGAGGGCTGTTGGCCTACGAGCAGTACTTC
cdr3_aa: CSARGGGLLAYEQYF

d_call: NA
clone_size: once
v_call: TRBV20-1
j_call: TRBJ2-1
cdr3_nt: TGCAGTGCTAGAGATTGGGGAGGCGGAGACTCCTACAATGAGCAGTTCTTC
cdr3_aa: CSARDWGGGDSYNEQFF

d_call: NA
clone_size: NA
v_call: TRBV6-2/TRBV6-3
j_call: TRBJ1-1
cdr3_nt: TGTGCCAGCAGTGTGATGACAGAAACAGAAGCTTTCTTT
cdr3_aa: CASSVMTETEAFF

d_call: TRBD2
clone_size: many
v_call: TRBV20-1
j_call: TRBJ2-2
cdr3_nt: TGCAGTGCTAGAGTTGGGGCGGGAGGGCCTCGCACCGGGGAGCTGTTTTTT
cdr3_aa: CSARVGAGGPRTGELFF

d_call: TRBD1
clone_size: many
v_call: TRBV20-1
j_call: TRBJ2-5
cdr3_nt: TGCAGTGCTAAACAGGGGGCAGGATTCTTGGAGACCCAGTACTTC
cdr3_aa: CSAKQGAGFLETQYF

d_call: TRBD2
clone_size: NA
v_call: TRBV28
j_call: TRBJ2-7
cdr3_nt: TGTGCCAGCACTATGGCTCGGACTAGCGGGAGCTCCCGGGAGCAGTACTTC
cdr3_aa: CASTMARTSGSSREQYF

d_call: NA
clone_size: NA
v_call: TRBV6-5
j_call: TRBJ1-1
cdr3_nt: TGTGCCAGCAGTTACATTAGGAGGACTGAAGCTTTCTTT
cdr3_aa: CASSYIRRTEAFF

d_call: TRBD1
clone_size: NA
v_call: TRBV12-3/TRBV12-4
j_call: TRBJ1-1
cdr3_nt: TGTGCCAGCACTCTCAGGGGGATAAACCCTGAAGCTTTCTTT
cdr3_aa: CASTLRGINPEAFF

d_call: NA
clone_size: once
v_call: TRBV19
j_call: TRBJ1-6
cdr3_nt: TGTGCCAGTAGTACCGGGGGGAGCTCCTATAATTCACCCCTCCACTTT
cdr3_aa: CASSTGGSSYNSPLHF

d_call: NA
clone_size: many
v_call: TRBV20-1
j_call: TRBJ2-7
cdr3_nt: TGCAGTGCCCCAGGGCACCCCTCCTACGAGCAGTACTTC
cdr3_aa: CSAPGHPSYEQYF

d_call: NA
clone_size: many
v_call: TRBV3-1
j_call: TRBJ1-3
cdr3_nt: TGTGCCAGCAGCCAAGATAGTCGGGTTATCTCTGGAAACACCATATATTTT
cdr3_aa: CASSQDSRVISGNTIYF

d_call: TRBD1
clone_size: many
v_call: TRBV2
j_call: TRBJ2-7
cdr3_nt: TGTGCCAGTCGTAGTTACCGGGACAGCACCTACGAGCAGTACTTC
cdr3_aa: CASRSYRDSTYEQYF

d_call: NA
clone_size: many
v_call: TRBV3-1
j_call: TRBJ2-3
cdr3_nt: TGTGCCAGCAGGGACCCTCTAGATACGCAGTATTTT
cdr3_aa: CASRDPLDTQYF

d_call: NA
clone_size: few
v_call: TRBV5-8
j_call: TRBJ1-1
cdr3_nt: TGTGCCAGCAGCTATACAACTGAAGCTTTCTTT
cdr3_aa: CASSYTTEAFF

d_call: TRBD2
clone_size: many
v_call: TRBV19
j_call: TRBJ2-1
cdr3_nt: TGTGCCAGTAGTATACATAGCGGGAGTTCCTACAATGAGCAGTTCTTC
cdr3_aa: CASSIHSGSSYNEQFF

d_call: TRBD1
clone_size: many
v_call: TRBV12-3/TRBV12-4
j_call: TRBJ1-5
cdr3_nt: TGTGCCAGCAGTTCCCTGGGGTGGGACAGAGAGATTAGCAATCAGCCCCAGCATTTT
cdr3_aa: CASSSLGWDREISNQPQHF

d_call: NA
clone_size: NA
v_call: TRBV11-2
j_call: TRBJ2-6
cdr3_nt: TGTGCCAGCAGCTTAGACCGGTGGGATACTGGGGCCAACGTCCTGACTTTC
cdr3_aa: CASSLDRWDTGANVLTF

d_call: TRBD1
clone_size: NA
v_call: TRBV6-1
j_call: TRBJ1-1
cdr3_nt: TGTGCCAGCAGCACCGACAGGGGGCGTGTGAACACTGAAGCTTTCTTT
cdr3_aa: CASSTDRGRVNTEAFF

d_call: TRBD2
clone_size: NA
v_call: TRBV18
j_call: TRBJ2-1
cdr3_nt: TGTGCCAGCTCACTCGCCCAGGCGGGGGTTCATGAGCAGTTCTTC
cdr3_aa: CASSLAQAGVHEQFF

d_call: NA
clone_size: many
v_call: TRBV11-2
j_call: TRBJ2-1
cdr3_nt: TGTGCCAGCAGCTTTGGGACCCGCAATGAGCAGTTCTTC
cdr3_aa: CASSFGTRNEQFF

d_call: TRBD2
clone_size: many
v_call: TRBV5-1
j_call: TRBJ2-1
cdr3_nt: TGCGCCAGCAGCACCGGGACTAGCTCCTACAATGAGCAGTTCTTC
cdr3_aa: CASSTGTSSYNEQFF

d_call: NA
clone_size: many
v_call: TRBV12-3/TRBV12-4
j_call: TRBJ2-7
cdr3_nt: TGTGCCAGCAGTTTTAAGGTCAGGGGAGGCGAGCAGTACTTC
cdr3_aa: CASSFKVRGGEQYF

d_call: NA
clone_size: many
v_call: TRBV11-3
j_call: TRBJ1-3
cdr3_nt: TGTGCCAGCAGCCTAACAGGGACTGGAAACACCATATATTTT
cdr3_aa: CASSLTGTGNTIYF

d_call: NA
clone_size: many
v_call: TRBV7-9
j_call: TRBJ2-5
cdr3_nt: TGTGCCAGCAGCCAGGAGGGGCGGGAGACCCAGTACTTC
cdr3_aa: CASSQEGRETQYF

d_call: TRBD1
clone_size: many
v_call: TRBV11-2
j_call: TRBJ2-2
cdr3_nt: TGTGCCAGCAGCTTAGACTCGCGGACAGGAAACACCGGGGAGCTGTTTTTT
cdr3_aa: CASSLDSRTGNTGELFF

d_call: NA
clone_size: many
v_call: TRBV12-5
j_call: TRBJ1-6
cdr3_nt: TGTGCTAGTGGTTTGGTACAAGGGCCAGGCGGGGTGGGGATAAAAAATTCACCCCTCCACTTT
cdr3_aa: CASGLVQGPGGVGIKNSPLHF

d_call: TRBD2
clone_size: many
v_call: TRBV7-8
j_call: TRBJ2-1
cdr3_nt: TGTGCCAGCAGCGGAGGGGGACTAGCGGGAGTCAGTGAGCAGTTCTTC
cdr3_aa: CASSGGGLAGVSEQFF

d_call: TRBD2
clone_size: NA
v_call: TRBV20-1
j_call: TRBJ2-3
cdr3_nt: TGCAGTGCTAGGTTTCTAGCGGGCACAGATACGCAGTATTTT
cdr3_aa: CSARFLAGTDTQYF

d_call: NA
clone_size: few
v_call: TRBV4-3
j_call: TRBJ2-1
cdr3_nt: TGCGCCAGCAGCCAAGAGATACCCCCCCGAGGGGCCGCTTACAATGAGCAGTTCTTC
cdr3_aa: CASSQEIPPRGAAYNEQFF

d_call: TRBD2
clone_size: NA
v_call: TRBV19
j_call: TRBJ2-7
cdr3_nt: TGTGCCTTTAAAGGAGTTAGCGGGAGGGCCTCGGAGCAGTACTTC
cdr3_aa: CAFKGVSGRASEQYF

d_call: NA
clone_size: many
v_call: TRBV28
j_call: TRBJ2-3
cdr3_nt: TGTGCCAGCAGCCAATCCATGCAGCGAGATACGCAGTATTTT
cdr3_aa: CASSQSMQRDTQYF

d_call: TRBD2
clone_size: many
v_call: TRBV10-3
j_call: TRBJ2-1
cdr3_nt: TGTGCCATCAGTGAGCCATTGGGACTAGCGGGAGGTGAGCAGTTCTTC
cdr3_aa: CAISEPLGLAGGEQFF

d_call: NA
clone_size: many
v_call: TRBV3-1
j_call: TRBJ1-2
cdr3_nt: TGTGCCAGCAGCCCACCCGGAGGTCGTGGCTACACCTTC
cdr3_aa: CASSPPGGRGYTF

d_call: TRBD1
clone_size: many
v_call: TRBV29-1
j_call: TRBJ1-2
cdr3_nt: TGCAGCGTTCTACCGGGACAGGGGTCTAGATATGGCTACACCTTC
cdr3_aa: CSVLPGQGSRYGYTF

d_call: NA
clone_size: few
v_call: TRBV19
j_call: TRBJ1-2
cdr3_nt: TGTGCCAGTACCTGGACGGACTCCTATGGCTACACCTTC
cdr3_aa: CASTWTDSYGYTF

d_call: TRBD2
clone_size: many
v_call: TRBV18
j_call: TRBJ2-1
cdr3_nt: TGTGCCAGCTCACCGCCACGGACTAGCGGGAGCGGAAATGAGCAGTTCTTC
cdr3_aa: CASSPPRTSGSGNEQFF

d_call: NA
clone_size: many
v_call: TRBV27
j_call: TRBJ2-2
cdr3_nt: TGTGCCAGCCAGGTGGGGGGGAACACCGGGGAGCTGTTTTTT
cdr3_aa: CASQVGGNTGELFF

d_call: NA
clone_size: many
v_call: TRBV7-8
j_call: TRBJ2-1
cdr3_nt: TGTGCCAGCAGCTTAGCGGAGGGAATCTCCTACAATGAGCAGTTCTTC
cdr3_aa: CASSLAEGISYNEQFF

d_call: NA
clone_size: NA
v_call: TRBV7-9
j_call: TRBJ2-2
cdr3_nt: TGTGCCATGGCGACTAGAAGTGGGGAGCTGTTTTTT
cdr3_aa: CAMATRSGELFF

d_call: TRBD1
clone_size: many
v_call: TRBV20-1
j_call: TRBJ1-3
cdr3_nt: TGCAGTGCTGCCGGGACAGCCAACTCTGGAAACACCATATATTTT
cdr3_aa: CSAAGTANSGNTIYF

d_call: TRBD1
clone_size: many
v_call: TRBV19
j_call: TRBJ1-5
cdr3_nt: TGTGCCAGTAGGGACAGGAACAATCAGCCCCAGCATTTT
cdr3_aa: CASRDRNNQPQHF

d_call: NA
clone_size: many
v_call: TRBV28
j_call: TRBJ1-3
cdr3_nt: TGTGCCGTTACGTCCTCTGGAAACACCATATATTTT
cdr3_aa: CAVTSSGNTIYF

d_call: NA
clone_size: NA
v_call: TRBV20-1
j_call: TRBJ2-7
cdr3_nt: TGCAGTGCTAGAGATTTGCGGGACGGCTCCTACGAGCAGTACTTC
cdr3_aa: CSARDLRDGSYEQYF

d_call: TRBD2
clone_size: many
v_call: TRBV28
j_call: TRBJ2-7
cdr3_nt: TGTGCCAGCAGTCGGGGGGGCCTCGTGGGGTACGAGCAGTACTTC
cdr3_aa: CASSRGGLVGYEQYF

d_call: TRBD1
clone_size: NA
v_call: TRBV7-9
j_call: TRBJ2-7
cdr3_nt: TGTGCCAGCAGCCCGCCTGGACAGGGCAATTGGTACGAGCAGTACTTC
cdr3_aa: CASSPPGQGNWYEQYF

d_call: TRBD1
clone_size: many
v_call: TRBV11-1
j_call: TRBJ1-2
cdr3_nt: TGTGCCAGCAGCGCACGGACAGGGACTAACTATGGCTACACCTTC
cdr3_aa: CASSARTGTNYGYTF